This TCR beta chain is drawn from a study of CD8+ T cells in alopecia areata. Findings of the study overall: Mice gave a clearer picture of TCR sharing than patients did, possibly for HLA-related reasons.

Separation of pooled cutaneous lymph node cells was by sorting with CD4, CD8alpha, NKG2D, NKG2ACE and other markers. Trimming removed 4 bases at V and 1 base at J, with 9 bases between. This CDR3 comprises 14 residues. The germline CDR1 and CDR2 sequences are FNHDT and SITEND (reference sequence). This clone was recorded a few times. Its target is not known. Gene names follow the mouse nomenclature. The observed sequence ends 4 residues before the CDR3 terminus, with the missing tail filled in from the germline J gene. Other DNA sequences of this sample code for an identical CDR3. It was cDNA, reverse transcribed from extracted RNA, that served as the sequencing template. Method: immunoSEQ multiplex PCR; TCRdb's copy keeps in-frame clones and lacks some. In total the sample includes more than 250,000 clones, none of them seen once.

The sequenced sample was CD4+ T cells sorted from a lymph node. This receptor was taken from a C3H/HeJ mouse with alopecia areata. This line is of MHC haplotype H2-k. This chain connects TRBV19 to TRBJ2-1, with a tentative D call TRBD1 (6 bases). CDR3 in amino acids: CASSPGTNYAEQFF. CDR3 DNA, as far as it was read: TGTGCCAGCAGTCCCGGGACAAACTATGCT.